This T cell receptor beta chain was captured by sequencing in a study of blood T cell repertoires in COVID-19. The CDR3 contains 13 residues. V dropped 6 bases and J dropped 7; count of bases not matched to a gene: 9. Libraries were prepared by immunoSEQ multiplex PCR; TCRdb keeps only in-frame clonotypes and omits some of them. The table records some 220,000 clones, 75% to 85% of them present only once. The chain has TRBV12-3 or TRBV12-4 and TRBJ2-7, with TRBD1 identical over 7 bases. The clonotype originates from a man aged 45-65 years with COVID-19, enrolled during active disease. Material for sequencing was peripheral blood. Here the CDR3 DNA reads TGTGCCAGCAGGATACAGGGGCCTGGGGAGCAGTACTTC. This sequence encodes CASRIQGPGEQYF.